This T cell receptor beta chain comes out of a study of blood T cell repertoires in COVID-19. The germline V gene has CDR1 SGDLS and CDR2 YYNGEE. This CDR3 region has 15 residues. The ends lost 3 bases at V and 4 bases at J; junction bases unmatched: 6. Profiling relied on immunoSEQ multiplex PCR, and the TCRdb table lists in-frame clones only, not all of them. The sample has more than 200,000 clones, more than 85% seen once. Sequences were obtained from PBMCs or T cells enriched from blood (not recorded which). This chain connects TRBV9 to TRBJ2-1, with TRBD2 matching over 8 bases. This receptor was identified in a woman between 45 and 65 years old who had recovered from COVID-19. The DNA of the CDR3 is TGTGCCAGCAGCGAAGCGGGGGCCCGTTACAATGAGCAGTTCTTC. The encoded protein is CASSEAGARYNEQFF.